One sample yielded the 24 T cell receptor beta chains listed below, sequenced in a study of T cell repertoires in cytomegalovirus infection. TCRdb reprocessed the reads with MiXCR, giving one entry per CDR3 protein. The sample lists 700,000 to 850,000 distinct CDR3 sequences; 32% were seen once. The antigens of these receptors remain unknown. Sequenced material: cultured CD8+ T cells from PBMCs, taken from culture after CMV antigen stimulation. These receptors were taken from a human donor in good health (CMV status not recorded). Some clones in this sample may be carry-over from other donors' samples.

This clonotype was seen a single time. This chain connects TRBV7-2 to TRBJ2-7; D ambiguous. From germline, CDR1 is SGHTA and CDR2 FQGNSA. This CDR3 has 14 amino acids. V lost 7 bases to trimming and J lost 0 bases, with 13 bases between them. In nucleotides, the CDR3 is TGTGCCAGCACCAAGACAAGCAACTCCTACGAGCAGTACTTC. Translating it yields CASTKTSNSYEQYF.

This chain uses TRBV27 with TRBJ2-5; D is perhaps TRBD2 (7 bases). CDR3 length: 15 amino acids. Trimming took 3 bases from V and 5 from J, leaving 16 bases between them. The germline V gene has CDR1 MNHEY and CDR2 SMNVEV (reference sequence). CDR3 in amino acids: CASSFRRGGSETQYF. The CDR3 DNA sequence: TGTGCCAGCAGTTTCCGCAGGGGAGGGAGCGAGACCCAGTACTTC.

The CDR3 spells CASTRGLAGIPDTQYF. CDR3 nucleotide sequence: TGTGCCAGCACCCGAGGGCTAGCGGGGATACCAGATACGCAGTATTTT. The rearrangement joins TRBV5-4 to TRBJ2-3; 9 bases line up with TRBD2. J gave up 4 bases and V 6 bases, and 12 bases lay outside the gene matches. The CDR3 totals 16 residues. CDR1 is SGHNT, CDR2 YYREEE, per germline (reference sequence).

This clonotype was found a few times. The gene calls are TRBV7-9 and TRBJ2-1, with D perhaps matching TRBD1 or TRBD2 (5 bases each). There are 14 residues in the CDR3. V was shortened by 7 bases and J by 4 bases, with 14 bases between the two germline ends. CDR1 is SEHNR, CDR2 FQNEAQ, per germline (reference sequence). CDR3 nucleotide sequence: TGTGCCAGCACTGTAACGGGGCCATACAATGAGCAGTTCTTC. It specifies CASTVTGPYNEQFF. Full variable domain (remainder filled in from reference TRBV7-9 and TRBJ2-1): DTGVSQNPRHKITKRGQNVTFRCDPISEHNRLYWYRQTLGQGPEFLTYFQNEAQLEKSRLLSDRFSAERPKGSFSTLEIQRTEQGDSAMYLCASTVTGPYNEQFFGPGTRLTVL.

The sample holds one count of this clonotype. The chain joins TRBV19 to TRBJ2-2; the D gene is possibly TRBD1 (6 bases). The V end lost 5 bases, the J end lost 6 bases, and 13 bases lay between the germline ends. From germline, CDR1 is LNHDA and CDR2 SQIVND (reference sequence). This CDR3 is built from 14 residues. The CDR3 sequence is CASSARGPAGELFF. CDR3 DNA sequence: TGTGCCAGTAGTGCCAGGGGTCCGGCCGGGGAGCTGTTTTTT.

This chain links TRBV7-9 with TRBJ1-2; possible D gene TRBD1, 5 bases. Germline V lookup: CDR1 SEHNR, CDR2 FQNEAQ (reference sequence). The CDR3 spans 14 residues. Trimming left V 1 base short and J 7 bases short, with 13 bases between. CDR3 loop: CASSLEEGSLGYTF. CDR3 sequence (DNA): TGTGCCAGCAGCTTAGAGGAGGGGTCCCTTGGCTACACCTTC.

The CDR3 DNA reads as TGTGCCAGCAGTCCCAGGGTAGGAGCCTACGAGCAGTACTTC. It is translated as CASSPRVGAYEQYF. The rearrangement joins TRBV27 to TRBJ2-7, with D perhaps TRBD1 (5 bases). CDR3 length: 14 amino acids. V lost 5 bases, J lost 2 bases, and 13 bases lay in between. Germline CDR1 MNHEY, CDR2 SMNVEV (reference sequence).

The gene calls are TRBV12-3 or TRBV12-4 and TRBJ2-5; the D gene is possibly TRBD2 (5 bases). The V gene lost 4 bases and the J gene lost 2 bases, with 8 bases spanning the gap. The CDR3 consists of 13 residues. The CDR3 loop reads CASSWTYQETQYF. CDR3 in DNA: TGTGCCAGCAGTTGGACTTATCAAGAGACCCAGTACTTC.

This chain connects TRBV2 to TRBJ1-1; D not resolved. The CDR3 extends over 20 amino acids. CDR1 is SNHLY, CDR2 FYNNEI, per germline. V lost 4 bases to trimming and J lost 3 bases, with 30 bases between them. CDR3 nucleotides: TGTGCCAGCAGTGTTACAGCCCCCAGTAGCCTAATAACGACGTACACTGAAGCTTTCTTT. Its translation: CASSVTAPSSLITTYTEAFF.

A few counts support this clonotype. V usage is TRBV7-6 and J usage is TRBJ2-5, with unresolved D. Trimming shortened V by 0 bases and J by 5 bases, and 19 bases separated the two germline ends. Germline values: CDR1 SGHVS, CDR2 FNYEAQ. The CDR3 is made up of 17 amino acids. The CDR3 DNA reads as TGTGCCAGCAGCTTAGCCGCCGACTCTACCGTCGGGGAGACCCAGTACTTC. Its translation is CASSLAADSTVGETQYF.

This clonotype was observed many times. The chain recombines TRBV7-9 with TRBJ2-7, with D possibly TRBD1 on 5 matching bases. V lost 4 bases, J lost 2 bases, and 9 bases lay in between. This CDR3 has 13 residues. Germline V CDR1 and CDR2: SEHNR, FQNEAQ (reference sequence). The CDR3: CASSYDSPYEQYF. The CDR3 DNA reads as TGTGCCAGCAGCTACGACAGTCCCTACGAGCAGTACTTC. Variable domain in full (rest from reference TRBV7-9 and TRBJ2-7): DTGVSQNPRHKITKRGQNVTFRCDPISEHNRLYWYRQTLGQGPEFLTYFQNEAQLEKSRLLSDRFSAERPKGSFSTLEIQRTEQGDSAMYLCASSYDSPYEQYFGPGTRLTVT.

This clonotype was seen a handful of times. The chain uses TRBV6-1 and TRBJ1-2; 7 bases line up with TRBD1. J gave up 1 base and V 1 base, and 9 bases lay outside the gene matches. The CDR3 has 17 residues. In germline, CDR1 is MNHNS, CDR2 SASEGT. CDR3 in amino acids: CASSEDNLGTVNYGYTF. Written as DNA, the CDR3 is TGTGCCAGCAGTGAAGACAATCTAGGGACAGTTAACTATGGCTACACCTTC.

The genes are TRBV6-1 and TRBJ1-1, with D possibly TRBD1 on 5 matching bases. The CDR3 is 14 residues long. V lost 6 bases and J 1 base, leaving 12 bases between the germline ends. Germline-derived CDR1 and CDR2 are MNHNS and SASEGT. CDR3 residues: CASSDGGKNTEAFF. The CDR3 nucleotides are TGTGCCAGCAGCGATGGGGGGAAGAACACTGAAGCTTTCTTT.

This clonotype has more than one count but fewer than ten. The chain carries TRBV4-3 and TRBJ2-2; TRBD1 agrees at 7 bases. J lost 9 bases, V lost 5 bases, and 6 bases had no gene match. From germline, CDR1 is LGHNA and CDR2 YSLEER. The length of the CDR3 is 13 residues. CDR3 nucleotides: TGCGCCAGCAGCTACAGGACAGGCAGGGAGCTGTTTTTT. Protein sequence: CASSYRTGRELFF.

The V and J genes are TRBV15 and TRBJ1-6, with D tentatively TRBD1 (6 bases). The V gene's germline CDR1 is LNHNV and CDR2 YYDKDF (reference sequence). The CDR3 contains 17 residues. Deletions cut 0 bases from V and 7 bases from J, with 16 bases between. The CDR3 DNA follows: TGTGCCACCAGCAGAGATGGACAGCTGAGGCTCAATTCACCCCTCCACTTT. Translating gives CATSRDGQLRLNSPLHF. Using reference TRBV15 and TRBJ1-6 for the parts outside the CDR3, the full variable domain is DAMVIQNPRYQVTQFGKPVTLSCSQTLNHNVMYWYQQKSSQAPKLLFHYYDKDFNNEADTPDNFQSRRPNTSFCFLDIRSPGLGDTAMYLCATSRDGQLRLNSPLHFGNGTRLTVT.

Regarding this clonotype: One end of the junction fails to match germline, which may point to a read error. The rearrangement uses TRBV5-4 and TRBJ2-2, with D perhaps given as TRBD1 or TRBD2 (5 bases each). The CDR3 extends over 14 amino acids. Looked up from germline, CDR1 is SGHNT and CDR2 is YYREEE (reference sequence). CDR3 nucleotide sequence: TGTGCCAGCAGCCCCTCCGGGCTTCCCGGGGCGCTGTTTTTT. It codes for CASSPSGLPGALFF.

This chain joins TRBV25-1 and TRBJ1-2; D ambiguous. Germline V gene sequence: CDR1 MGHDK, CDR2 SYGVNS. This CDR3 spans 13 amino acids. The V end was cut by 4 bases, the J end by 8 bases, with 14 bases between. CDR3 DNA: TGTGCCAGCAGTGGATCTTATGTGGTCGGCTACACCTTC. Translation: CASSGSYVVGYTF.

The chain employs TRBV6-2 or TRBV6-3 and TRBJ1-5; D is possibly TRBD1 (6 bases). Germline V CDR1 and CDR2: MNHEY, SVGEGT. Trimming pared 8 bases from V and 2 bases from J, leaving 16 bases between. The CDR3 extends over 15 amino acids. This CDR3 reads CASHPLSGGNQPQHF. CDR3 sequence (DNA): TGTGCCAGCCACCCGCTATCAGGGGGCAATCAGCCCCAGCATTTT.

This clonotype was seen ten or more times. The rearrangement links TRBV6-1 to TRBJ2-3; 8 bases line up with TRBD2. Germline assignment: CDR1 MNHNS and CDR2 SASEGT. CDR3 length equals 15 residues. The junction had 6 bases not matched to a gene; V was cut back by 3 bases and J by 4 bases. CDR3 sequence reads: CASSDSGGPPDTQYF. In DNA, the CDR3 is TGTGCCAGCAGTGACTCGGGGGGGCCGCCAGATACGCAGTATTTT.

This clonotype was picked up a small number of times. This chain uses TRBV6-2 or TRBV6-3 with TRBJ1-5, with a tentative D call TRBD1 (5 bases). Trimming removed 4 bases at V and 1 base at J, with 11 bases between. This CDR3 spans 15 amino acids. The germline gives CDR1 MNHEY, CDR2 SVGEGT. CDR3 protein: CASSWRGVSNQPQHF. The CDR3 region has the DNA TGTGCCAGCAGTTGGCGGGGGGTGAGCAATCAGCCCCAGCATTTT.

The table lists this clonotype with a few counts. This sequence joins TRBV9 and TRBJ2-5; 7 bases match TRBD2. The germline V gene has CDR1 SGDLS and CDR2 YYNGEE. The length of the CDR3 is 13 residues. V shed 4 bases, J shed 4 bases, and the junction held 4 bases outside the gene matches. This CDR3 is CASSIGTTETQYF. In DNA, the CDR3 is TGTGCCAGCAGCATAGGGACTACAGAGACCCAGTACTTC.

The chain is built from TRBV10-3 and TRBJ2-5; 8 bases match TRBD1. Germline lookup yields CDR1 ENHRY and CDR2 SYGVKD. The CDR3 has 16 amino acids. The trim removed 4 bases at V and 4 bases at J, leaving 11 bases unmatched. The CDR3 DNA reads as TGTGCCATCAGTGTACGAGACAGGGGAGGAGGAGAGACCCAGTACTTC. It specifies CAISVRDRGGGETQYF.

The CDR3 nucleotides are TGCGCCAGCAGCCAAGTTCGGCCGACTGACTACACTGAGGGGGTGAACACTGAAGCTTTCTTT. The encoded protein is CASSQVRPTDYTEGVNTEAFF. This rearrangement joins TRBV4-3 to TRBJ1-1, with D tentatively TRBD1 (6 bases). The CDR3 extends over 21 amino acids. Trimming cost V 1 base and J 0 bases, with 27 bases left between them. Germline V gives CDR1 LGHNA, CDR2 YSLEER.

The genes are TRBV29-1 and TRBJ2-5, with D perhaps TRBD1 (5 bases). CDR3 size: 13 residues. Germline CDR1 and CDR2: SQVTM and ANQGSEA. V lost 0 bases, J lost 3 bases, and 8 bases lay in between. This CDR3 is CSVEDSREETQYF. The CDR3 DNA is TGCAGCGTTGAAGATTCCAGGGAAGAGACCCAGTACTTC.